A selection of T cell receptor beta chains follows, all from one sample in a study of T-cell memory formation after mild COVID-19. Using its own MiXCR run on the 5' RACE reads, TCRdb lists one record per CDR3 protein. The sample holds about 620,000 distinct CDR3 sequences, approximately 18% seen once. Material for sequencing was PBMCs or a T cell subset sorted from them (not recorded which). The source of these receptors is an adult woman who had mild COVID-19 (a few samples of this study predate the infection). Cell type and time point are not known. Each CDR3 is given with its conserved first and last residue. D genes are given only for firm matches. A row's size may be missing; if present it is once, few, many or a size class.

V gene	J gene	clone size	D gene	CDR3 DNA	CDR3 protein
TRBV7-8	TRBJ1-1	.	.	TGTGCCAGCAGCCTACGGTGGGGGGCATCGAACACTGAAGCTTTCTTT	CASSLRWGASNTEAFF
TRBV20-1	TRBJ2-1	few	.	TGCAGTGCAACCAGCGCAGCGGGTGTCCTCTACAATGAGCAGTTCTTC	CSATSAAGVLYNEQFF
TRBV24-1	TRBJ2-3	.	TRBD1	TGTGCCACCAGTGAAGGGACAGGGTTTTGGTATTTT	CATSEGTGFWYF
TRBV27	TRBJ2-1	few	.	TGTGCCAGCAGGCCGCCGAGCTCCTACAATGAGCAGTTCTTC	CASRPPSSYNEQFF
TRBV20-1	TRBJ1-2	.	.	TGCAGTGCCCTAGCGCCGCCGGGACTCTTTCATCCGGATGGCTACACCTTC	CSALAPPGLFHPDGYTF
TRBV7-7	TRBJ2-7	few	.	TGTGCCAGCAGCTTAGCTGGGACGGACCACTACGAGCAGTACTTC	CASSLAGTDHYEQYF
TRBV3-1	TRBJ1-2	.	.	TGTGCCAGCAGCCAAGAAGTCGGGGACTATGGCTACACCTTC	CASSQEVGDYGYTF
TRBV27	TRBJ1-4	.	.	TGTGCCAGCAGTTCAGGACGGAAGTCGAATGAAAAACTGTTTTTT	CASSSGRKSNEKLFF
TRBV19	TRBJ1-4	few	TRBD1	TGTGCCAGTAGTGTTGGGACAGCAGTTCATGAAAAACTGTTTTTT	CASSVGTAVHEKLFF
TRBV3-1	TRBJ2-1	few	TRBD2	TGTGCCAGCAGGTTCACTAGCGGGGGTTACAATGAGCAGTTCTTC	CASRFTSGGYNEQFF
TRBV4-3	TRBJ1-6	.	.	TGCGCCAGCAGCCAAGACGATGCGACACCCCTCCACTTT	CASSQDDATPLHF
TRBV7-9	TRBJ1-2	few	.	TGTGCCAGCAGCTTTCTGGACGGGGACTATGGCTACACCTTC	CASSFLDGDYGYTF
TRBV19	TRBJ1-2	few	.	TGTGCCAGTAGTATTCTACCTAACTATGGCTACACCTTC	CASSILPNYGYTF
TRBV7-2	TRBJ2-4	.	.	TGTGCCAGCAGCCACTTCCGAGAGGACATTCAGTACTTC	CASSHFREDIQYF
TRBV29-1	TRBJ1-2	few	.	TGCAGCGTCCCCAGAACAGCTAACTATGGCTACACCTTC	CSVPRTANYGYTF
TRBV9	TRBJ2-7	few	TRBD2	TGTGCCAGCAGCGTACGTCCAACTAGCGGGGGGCACGAGCAGTACTTC	CASSVRPTSGGHEQYF
TRBV13	TRBJ1-2	.	TRBD1	TGTGCCAGCAGCTTAGGCCACAGGGGCGGCTATGGCTACACCTTC	CASSLGHRGGYGYTF
TRBV18	TRBJ2-7	few	TRBD1	TGTGCCAGCTCACCTCGAGGGGGCCTAATCTACGAGCAGTACTTC	CASSPRGGLIYEQYF
TRBV12-3/TRBV12-4	TRBJ2-3	many	TRBD2	TGTGCCAGCAGTTTATATACTAGCGGAGGGAGCACAGATACGCAGTATTTT	CASSLYTSGGSTDTQYF
TRBV27	TRBJ2-5	few	TRBD2	TGTGCCAGCACCGAATTAGCGGGAGGTCTCGAGACCCAGTACTTC	CASTELAGGLETQYF
TRBV3-1	TRBJ2-1	.	.	TGTGCCAGCAGCCAAGCAACCATACGGATGGATGAGCAGTTCTTC	CASSQATIRMDEQFF
TRBV7-2	TRBJ2-5	few	.	TGTGCCAGCAGCCCTCCGGATAATCAAGAGACCCAGTACTTC	CASSPPDNQETQYF
TRBV2	TRBJ2-3	.	TRBD2	TGTGCCAGCAGCGTTAATCCGGGACTAGCGGGAAAGGCAGATACGCAGTATTTT	CASSVNPGLAGKADTQYF
TRBV6-5	TRBJ2-7	.	TRBD1	TGTGCCAGCAGTACCACAGGGGGTGTTCCCTACGAGCAGTACTTC	CASSTTGGVPYEQYF
TRBV20-1	TRBJ2-5	many	TRBD1	TGCAGTGCACCCAGGGGGCTAGGGGAGACCCAGTACTTC	CSAPRGLGETQYF
TRBV5-6	TRBJ2-1	.	.	TGTGCCAGCAGCTTGGAGCCTAGCGAATACAATGAGCAGTTCTTC	CASSLEPSEYNEQFF
TRBV5-1	TRBJ1-4	.	.	TGCGCCAGCAGCTCGAGTTCCGCTTATGAAAAACTGTTTTTT	CASSSSSAYEKLFF
TRBV20-1	TRBJ1-1	.	.	TGCAGTGCTAGCCCAGAAGAGGGAAACACTGAAGCTTTCTTT	CSASPEEGNTEAFF
TRBV20-1	TRBJ2-6	.	.	TGCAGTGCTAGCCCCGTACTCGGGGGGGCCAACGTCCTGACTTTC	CSASPVLGGANVLTF
TRBV12-3/TRBV12-4	TRBJ2-3	few	TRBD1	TGTGCCAGCAGTTTACTCGGACAGGGGGCAGGTGGGCAGTATTTT	CASSLLGQGAGGQYF
TRBV18	TRBJ2-1	few	.	TGTGCCAGCCTGGGGGGTAGCTCCTACAATGAGCAGTTCTTC	CASLGGSSYNEQFF
TRBV6-5	TRBJ1-1	once	.	TGTGCCAGCAGTTACTCTGGGGATCCCCCTGAAGCTTTCTTT	CASSYSGDPPEAFF
TRBV25-1	TRBJ2-7	.	TRBD1	TGTGCCAGCAGTGATGTACAGGGGGAAATCTACGAGCAGTACTTC	CASSDVQGEIYEQYF
TRBV5-4	TRBJ2-3	few	TRBD2	TGTGCCAGCAGCTTGGCCAAGGGACTAGCAGGAGATACGCAGTATTTT	CASSLAKGLAGDTQYF
TRBV12-3/TRBV12-4	TRBJ1-1	.	.	TGTGCCAGCACCCAGGGGCAGGGTAGGACTGAAGCTTTCTTT	CASTQGQGRTEAFF
TRBV20-1	TRBJ2-2	.	TRBD1	TGCAGTGCCAGGGCAGGGGGTCCCGGGGAGCTGTTTTTT	CSARAGGPGELFF
TRBV9	TRBJ2-6	few	.	TGTGCCAGCAGCGCTGAAACGGGCGCAGGCTTAATTGCTGGGGCCAACGTCCTGACTTTC	CASSAETGAGLIAGANVLTF
TRBV5-4	TRBJ2-7	few	.	TGTGCCGGGGGTAACAGGGAGGTGAAAGAGCAGTACTTC	CAGGNREVKEQYF
TRBV7-9	TRBJ1-1	.	.	TGTGCCAGCAGACTTACCGGGACCTCTAAAGGGAGCACTGAAGCTTTCTTT	CASRLTGTSKGSTEAFF
TRBV10-3	TRBJ2-1	few	TRBD2	TGTGCCTCGGGACTAGCGGGAGGAGATCGAGACAATGAGCAGTTCTTC	CASGLAGGDRDNEQFF
TRBV27	TRBJ2-1	.	.	TGTGCCAGCAGTCCCCTAGCGTTAAGGGACAATGAGCAGTTCTTC	CASSPLALRDNEQFF
TRBV5-6	TRBJ2-1	few	.	TGTGCCAGCAGCTACGATACAGGGCTTCGGGGCAATGAGCAGTTCTTC	CASSYDTGLRGNEQFF
TRBV29-1	TRBJ2-3	.	TRBD2	TGCAGCGTCGACAGCGGGGTTCCCACAGATACGCAGTATTTT	CSVDSGVPTDTQYF
TRBV10-3	TRBJ1-2	.	.	TGTGCCATCAGTCCAGGGGCGGAAAACTATGGCTACACCTTC	CAISPGAENYGYTF
TRBV19	TRBJ2-7	once	.	TGTGCCAGTAGTCCCATCTCGACTGCCTTGGGTTACGAGCAGTACTTC	CASSPISTALGYEQYF